This is a list of T cell receptor beta chains from one sample in a study of blood T cell repertoires in COVID-19. TCRdb's copy holds only in-frame clones and misses some; the assay was immunoSEQ multiplex PCR. The sample contains more than 95,000 clones, 65% to 80% of which appear only once. Sequencing was performed on peripheral blood. The receptor source for this set is a woman in her seventies with acute or convalescent COVID-19. Both conserved end residues are part of each CDR3. Expanded clones are given a class, and other clones once, few, many or no size at all.

V	J	size	CDR3
TRBV6-2/TRBV6-3	TRBJ2-7	-	CASSYVGTGLYYEQYF
TRBV28	TRBJ1-1	-	CASTRGFDTEAFF
TRBV6-5	TRBJ1-5	-	CASLQGSSNQPQHF
TRBV7-6	TRBJ2-1	-	CASSLERGPYNEQFF
TRBV19	TRBJ2-3	-	CAVRRQGADTQYF
TRBV6-4	TRBJ1-1	-	CASSERDMNTEAFF
TRBV5-1	TRBJ1-1	-	CASSPSGVYLNTEAFF
TRBV28	TRBJ1-2	-	CASSFGRAQWDGYTF
TRBV5-1	TRBJ1-1	-	CASSKNGMNTEAFF
TRBV10-3	TRBJ1-5	-	CAISESLSNQPQHF
TRBV7-9	TRBJ2-3	-	CASSVSSDTQYF
TRBV15	TRBJ2-3	-	CATSRDLSGGVDTQYF
TRBV4-3	TRBJ2-7	-	CASSQDGGGGYEQYF
TRBV29-1	TRBJ1-1	-	CSGDRGPEAFF
TRBV19	TRBJ1-6	-	CAASRGGRDSPLHF
TRBV7-9	TRBJ1-1	-	CASSSRQGLENTEAFF
TRBV18	TRBJ2-3	-	CASSSGDTQYF
TRBV28	TRBJ2-3	-	CASSLWGSGDTDTQYF
TRBV11-1	TRBJ1-2	-	CASSLTGDYGYTF
TRBV6-5	TRBJ1-2	-	CASSSTGRSGYTF
TRBV6-5	TRBJ2-7	once	CASRGQGPYEQYF
TRBV29-1	TRBJ1-2	-	CSVEVAGVSYTF
TRBV19	TRBJ2-4	once	CASRGLAGGLSKNIQYF
TRBV29-1	TRBJ2-7	-	CSVGNGIAYGYEQYF
TRBV3-1/TRBV3-2	TRBJ2-7	-	CASSPLYAGVSSYEQYF
TRBV21-1	TRBJ1-6	-	CASSSPGTYDYNSPLHF
TRBV9	TRBJ2-3	-	CASNGDNRATDTQYF
TRBV7-2	TRBJ2-5	-	CASSRSRETQYF
TRBV5-1	TRBJ1-2	-	CASSYSGDGYTF
TRBV11-2	TRBJ1-3	-	CASSRGLTGAGNTIYF
TRBV9	TRBJ1-5	-	CASSVGPGNNQPQHF
TRBV13	TRBJ1-6	-	CASSHGQGVSPLHF
TRBV2	TRBJ2-3	-	CAKRGTGGTDTQYF
TRBV19	TRBJ1-5	-	CASSTQPSETDNQPQHF
TRBV18	TRBJ2-3	-	CASSPFSLAGARDTQYF
TRBV19	TRBJ1-2	-	CASSISSRGLYGYTF
TRBV3-1/TRBV3-2	TRBJ2-5	-	CASSHRRGQETQYF
TRBV19	TRBJ1-2	few	CASSMNRGTAVYGYTF
TRBV28	TRBJ1-2	few	CASTLTGYGYTF
TRBV12-3/TRBV12-4	TRBJ2-3	once	CASSLLSTDTQYF
TRBV25-1	TRBJ2-5	-	CASSELNRAGETQYF
TRBV5-1	TRBJ2-1	-	CASSMTVNEQFF
TRBV6-2/TRBV6-3	TRBJ1-5	-	CASSLVRVGQPQHF
TRBV10-1	TRBJ2-1	-	CASAPSGVYNEQFF
TRBV6-2/TRBV6-3	TRBJ2-1	-	CASSKGGLAGGYNEQFF
TRBV5-1	TRBJ1-4	-	CASSLASRDRATNEKLFF
TRBV5-4	TRBJ1-1	few	CASSWSRGSDAFF